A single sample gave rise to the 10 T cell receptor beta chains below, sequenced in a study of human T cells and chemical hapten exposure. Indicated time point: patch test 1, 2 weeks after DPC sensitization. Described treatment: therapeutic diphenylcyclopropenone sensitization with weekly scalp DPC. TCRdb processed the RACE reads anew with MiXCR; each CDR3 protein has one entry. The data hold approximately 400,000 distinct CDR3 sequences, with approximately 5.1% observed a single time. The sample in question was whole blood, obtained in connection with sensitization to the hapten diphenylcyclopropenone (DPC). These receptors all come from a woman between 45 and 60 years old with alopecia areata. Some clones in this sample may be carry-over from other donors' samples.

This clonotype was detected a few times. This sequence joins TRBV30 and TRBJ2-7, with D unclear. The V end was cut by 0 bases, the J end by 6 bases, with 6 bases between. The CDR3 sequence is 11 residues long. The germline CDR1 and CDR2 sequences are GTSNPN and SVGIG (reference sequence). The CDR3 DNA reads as TGTGCCTGGAGTGTGGGTATCGAGCAGTACTTC. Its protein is CAWSVGIEQYF.

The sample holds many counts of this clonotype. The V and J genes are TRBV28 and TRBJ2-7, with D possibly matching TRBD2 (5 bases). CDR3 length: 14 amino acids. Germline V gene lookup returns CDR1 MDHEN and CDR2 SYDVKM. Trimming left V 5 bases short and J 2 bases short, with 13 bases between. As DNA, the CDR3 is TGTGCCAGCAGTCAACTAGACGGTGCCTACGAGCAGTACTTC. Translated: CASSQLDGAYEQYF. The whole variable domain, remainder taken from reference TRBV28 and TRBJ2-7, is DVKVTQSSRYLVKRTGEKVFLECVQDMDHENMFWYRQDPGLGLRLIYFSYDVKMKEKGDIPEGYSVSREKKERFSLILESASTNQTSMYLCASSQLDGAYEQYFGPGTRLTVT.

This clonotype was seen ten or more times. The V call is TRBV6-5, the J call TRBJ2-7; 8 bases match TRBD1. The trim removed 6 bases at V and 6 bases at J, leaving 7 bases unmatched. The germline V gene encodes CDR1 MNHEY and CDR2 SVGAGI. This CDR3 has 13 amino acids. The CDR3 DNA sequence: TGTGCCAGCAGCTTCGGACAGGGTCGCGAGCAGTACTTC. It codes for CASSFGQGREQYF.

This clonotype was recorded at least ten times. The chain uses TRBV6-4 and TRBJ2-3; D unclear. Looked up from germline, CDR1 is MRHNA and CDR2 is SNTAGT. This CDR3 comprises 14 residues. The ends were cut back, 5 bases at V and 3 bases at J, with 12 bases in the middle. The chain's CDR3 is CASSMDRLTDTQYF. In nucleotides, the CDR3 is TGTGCCAGCAGTATGGACCGCCTTACAGATACGCAGTATTTT.

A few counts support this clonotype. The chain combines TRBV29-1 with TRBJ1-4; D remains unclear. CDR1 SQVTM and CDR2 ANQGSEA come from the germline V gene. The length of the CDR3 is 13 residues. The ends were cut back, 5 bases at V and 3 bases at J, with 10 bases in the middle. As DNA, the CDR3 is TGCAGCGTTTTAAGAATAGCTAATGAAAAACTGTTTTTT. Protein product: CSVLRIANEKLFF.

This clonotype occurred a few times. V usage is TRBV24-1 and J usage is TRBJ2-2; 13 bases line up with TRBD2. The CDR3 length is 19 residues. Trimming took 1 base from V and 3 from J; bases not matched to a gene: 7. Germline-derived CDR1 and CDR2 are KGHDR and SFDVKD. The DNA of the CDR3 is TGTGCCACCAGTGATTTCCCTGGACTAGCGGGAGCCCACACCGGGGAGCTGTTTTTT. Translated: CATSDFPGLAGAHTGELFF.

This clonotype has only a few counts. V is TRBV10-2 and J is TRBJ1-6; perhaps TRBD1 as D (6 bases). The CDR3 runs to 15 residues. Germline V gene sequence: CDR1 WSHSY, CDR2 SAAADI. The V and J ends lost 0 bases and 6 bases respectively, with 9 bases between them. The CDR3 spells CASSESWTANSPLHF. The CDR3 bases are TGCGCCAGCAGTGAGTCATGGACAGCTAATTCACCCCTCCACTTT.

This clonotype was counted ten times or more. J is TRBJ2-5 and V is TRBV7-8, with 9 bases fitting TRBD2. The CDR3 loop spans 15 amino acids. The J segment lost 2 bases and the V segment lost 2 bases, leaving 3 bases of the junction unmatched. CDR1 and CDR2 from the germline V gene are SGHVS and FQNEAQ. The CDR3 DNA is TGTGCCAGCAGCTTAAACCTAGCGGGACAAGAGACCCAGTACTTC. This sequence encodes CASSLNLAGQETQYF.

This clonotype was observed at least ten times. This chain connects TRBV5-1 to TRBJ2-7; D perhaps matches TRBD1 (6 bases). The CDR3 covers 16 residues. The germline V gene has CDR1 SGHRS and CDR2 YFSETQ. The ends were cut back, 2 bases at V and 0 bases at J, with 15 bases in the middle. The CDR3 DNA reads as TGCGCCAGCAGCTTAGTTCCGCAGGGGAGCTCCTACGAGCAGTACTTC. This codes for CASSLVPQGSSYEQYF.

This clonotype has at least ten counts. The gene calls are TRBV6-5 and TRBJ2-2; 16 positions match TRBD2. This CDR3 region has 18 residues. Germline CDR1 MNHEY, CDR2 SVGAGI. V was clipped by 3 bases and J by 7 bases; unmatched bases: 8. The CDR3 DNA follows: TGTGCCAGCAGTTATTCCGGGACTAGCGGGGGGGCCCGCGGGGAGCTGTTTTTT. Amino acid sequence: CASSYSGTSGGARGELFF.